Listed below are T cell receptor beta chains from one sample, sequenced in a study of T cells in tuberculosis. The repertoire was sequenced with immunoSEQ multiplex PCR; TCRdb's copy has only in-frame clones and lacks some. The sample carries about 30,000 clones, approximately 90% recorded once. The specimen was PBMCs, collected at tuberculosis diagnosis. The receptors stem from an adult with tuberculosis. Each CDR3 is given with its conserved first and last residue. A D gene is named only where the DNA matches it firmly. Clone size is shown for a subset of rows, as once, few, many or a class of expanded clone.

clone size,D gene,V gene,J gene,CDR3 protein,CDR3 DNA
NA,NA,TRBV5-6,TRBJ2-2,CASSFRQVQGGELFF,TGTGCCAGCAGCTTTCGACAGGTTCAAGGCGGGGAGCTGTTTTTT
once,NA,TRBV15,TRBJ1-2,CATSTGGNYGYTF,TGTGCCACCAGCACGGGAGGGAACTATGGCTACACCTTC
once,TRBD1,TRBV19,TRBJ1-1,CASSLRDSAMNTEAFF,TGTGCCAGTAGTCTTAGGGACAGCGCCATGAACACTGAAGCTTTCTTT
NA,TRBD2,TRBV7-8,TRBJ2-7,CASRLYPRRTSGTEQYF,TGTGCCAGCAGGTTATACCCCCGCCGGACTAGCGGGACAGAGCAGTACTTC
NA,TRBD2,TRBV6-5,TRBJ2-1,CASSYALAGDYNEQFF,TGTGCCAGCAGTTACGCGCTAGCGGGAGATTACAATGAGCAGTTCTTC
NA,NA,TRBV29-1,TRBJ1-2,CSVDYSGYGYTF,TGCAGCGTTGATTACAGCGGCTATGGCTACACCTTC
NA,NA,TRBV15,TRBJ1-4,CATSRVLATRATNEKLFF,TGTGCCACCAGCAGAGTTCTAGCAACGCGTGCAACTAATGAAAAACTGTTTTTT
once,NA,TRBV5-8,TRBJ2-3,CASSLRVGADTQYF,TGTGCCAGCAGCCTTCGGGTAGGGGCAGATACGCAGTATTTT
NA,TRBD1,TRBV6-6,TRBJ2-1,CASRWTGGYNEQFF,TGTGCCAGCAGGTGGACAGGAGGTTACAATGAGCAGTTCTTC
NA,NA,TRBV9,TRBJ2-1,CASSAYSHAQYNEQFF,TGTGCCAGCAGCGCCTACTCTCACGCTCAATACAATGAGCAGTTCTTC
NA,NA,TRBV2,TRBJ2-7,CASDRSSYEQYF,TGTGCCAGTGACAGGAGCTCCTACGAGCAGTACTTC
NA,NA,TRBV6-5,TRBJ1-5,CASSYQGNQPQHF,TGTGCCAGCAGTTACCAGGGCAATCAGCCCCAGCATTTT
NA,TRBD2,TRBV10-3,TRBJ2-7,CAIRPSASGINEQYF,TGTGCCATCAGGCCATCGGCTAGCGGGATCAACGAGCAGTACTTC
NA,TRBD1,TRBV11-2,TRBJ2-7,CASNRGQGVRSSYEQYF,TGTGCCAGCAACCGAGGACAGGGGGTAAGAAGCTCCTACGAGCAGTACTTC
NA,NA,TRBV6-5,TRBJ2-7,CASRPRQNTEQYF,TGTGCCAGCAGACCCCGACAGAACACCGAGCAGTACTTC
NA,NA,TRBV21-1,TRBJ1-3,CANKDRIYSGNTIYF,TGTGCCAATAAGGACAGGATTTACTCTGGAAACACCATATATTTT
NA,NA,TRBV18,TRBJ2-7,CASSPGLSYEQYF,TGTGCCAGCTCACCAGGACTGAGCTACGAGCAGTACTTC
NA,TRBD2,TRBV9,TRBJ2-1,CASSVGGAGGPLYNEQFF,TGTGCCAGCAGCGTAGGAGGGGCGGGAGGGCCCCTCTACAATGAGCAGTTCTTC
NA,NA,TRBV19,TRBJ1-5,CASSPWTDSNQPQHF,TGTGCCAGTAGTCCCTGGACTGATAGCAATCAGCCCCAGCATTTT
NA,TRBD1,TRBV18,TRBJ2-1,CASQGQGMYDEQFF,TGTGCCAGCCAGGGACAGGGAATGTACGATGAGCAGTTCTTC
NA,NA,TRBV6-5,TRBJ1-1,CASSYSGGTEAFF,TGTGCCAGCAGTTACTCAGGGGGTACTGAAGCTTTCTTT
NA,NA,TRBV30,TRBJ2-3,CAWKWRGLTDTQYF,TGTGCCTGGAAATGGCGGGGGCTCACAGATACGCAGTATTTT
NA,TRBD2,TRBV4-3,TRBJ2-3,CASRTSGASTDTQYF,TGCGCCAGCAGGACTAGCGGGGCCAGCACAGATACGCAGTATTTT
NA,TRBD1,TRBV15,TRBJ1-6,CATSRSRGRGNSPLHF,TGTGCCACCAGCAGGAGTAGGGGCAGGGGGAATTCACCCCTCCACTTT
NA,TRBD1,TRBV6-6,TRBJ1-2,CASRRQGEDYGYTF,TGTGCCAGCAGACGACAGGGGGAGGACTATGGCTACACCTTC
NA,NA,TRBV4-1,TRBJ2-1,CASSQDRTLGANEQFF,TGCGCCAGCAGCCAAGATAGGACCCTGGGGGCAAATGAGCAGTTCTTC
few,TRBD1,TRBV15,TRBJ2-6,CATSRTGPALSGANVLTF,TGTGCCACCAGCAGGACAGGGCCGGCCCTCTCTGGGGCCAACGTCCTGACTTTC
NA,TRBD1,TRBV29-1,TRBJ1-3,CSVGTGGDGNTIYF,TGCAGCGTTGGGACAGGGGGTGATGGAAACACCATATATTTT
NA,TRBD2,TRBV19,TRBJ2-1,CASSKPGTSGHEQFF,TGTGCCAGTAGTAAACCCGGGACTAGCGGTCATGAGCAGTTCTTC